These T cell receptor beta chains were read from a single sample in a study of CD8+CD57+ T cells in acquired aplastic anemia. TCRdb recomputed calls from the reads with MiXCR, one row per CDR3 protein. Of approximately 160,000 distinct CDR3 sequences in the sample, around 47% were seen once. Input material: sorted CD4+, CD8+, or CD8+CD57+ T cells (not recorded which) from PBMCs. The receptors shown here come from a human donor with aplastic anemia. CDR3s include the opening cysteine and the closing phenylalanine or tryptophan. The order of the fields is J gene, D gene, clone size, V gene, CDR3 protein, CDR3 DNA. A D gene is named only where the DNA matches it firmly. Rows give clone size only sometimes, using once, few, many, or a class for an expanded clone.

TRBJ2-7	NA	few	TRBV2	CASSPSLEAEQYF	TGTGCCAGCAGCCCCTCACTTGAGGCCGAGCAGTACTTC
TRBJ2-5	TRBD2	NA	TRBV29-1	CSVEDLLAGGPQETQYF	TGCAGCGTTGAAGATCTACTAGCGGGGGGCCCACAAGAGACCCAGTACTTC
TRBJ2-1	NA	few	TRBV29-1	CSAADSYNEQFF	TGCAGCGCCGCGGACAGCTACAATGAGCAGTTCTTC
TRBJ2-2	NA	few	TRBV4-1	CASSPFFGGGTGELFF	TGCGCCAGCAGCCCCTTCTTTGGGGGTGGCACCGGGGAGCTGTTTTTT
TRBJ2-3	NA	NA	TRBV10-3	CATLAGESDTQYF	TGTGCCACCCTTGCCGGGGAGTCAGATACGCAGTATTTT
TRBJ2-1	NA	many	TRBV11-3	CASSLGGERNNEQFF	TGTGCCAGCAGCTTAGGGGGAGAGCGGAACAATGAGCAGTTCTTC
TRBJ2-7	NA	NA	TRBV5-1	CASSLVQGAYEQYF	TGCGCCAGCAGCTTGGTGCAGGGAGCCTACGAGCAGTACTTC
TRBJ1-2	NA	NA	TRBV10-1	CASRQAPLYTF	TGTGCCAGCAGACAGGCCCCTCTTTACACCTTC
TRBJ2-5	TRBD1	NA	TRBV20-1	CSARDGGQGTQYF	TGCAGTGCTAGAGATGGCGGACAGGGGACCCAGTACTTC
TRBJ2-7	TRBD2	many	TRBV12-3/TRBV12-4	CASSFDRAGGNEQYF	TGTGCCAGCAGTTTTGACCGAGCGGGGGGGAACGAGCAGTACTTC
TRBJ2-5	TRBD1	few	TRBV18	CASSGTGAETQYF	TGTGCCAGCTCCGGGACAGGGGCAGAGACCCAGTACTTC
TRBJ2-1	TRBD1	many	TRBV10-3	CAISWDSNEQFF	TGTGCCATCAGTTGGGACAGCAATGAGCAGTTCTTC
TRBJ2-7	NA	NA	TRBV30	CAWSVAGLHFYEQYF	TGTGCCTGGAGTGTAGCAGGGCTTCACTTCTACGAGCAGTACTTC
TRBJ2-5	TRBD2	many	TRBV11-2	CASSLGASGRVKETQYF	TGTGCCAGCAGCTTAGGGGCTAGCGGGAGGGTAAAAGAGACCCAGTACTTC
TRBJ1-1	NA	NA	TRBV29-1	CSAGAIAEAFF	TGCAGCGCGGGGGCAATCGCTGAAGCTTTCTTT
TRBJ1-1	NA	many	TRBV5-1	CASSFQGGYTEAFF	TGCGCCAGCAGCTTTCAGGGAGGGTACACTGAAGCTTTCTTT
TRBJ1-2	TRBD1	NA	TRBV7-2	CASSGQGLYGYTF	TGTGCCAGTAGTGGACAGGGATTATATGGCTACACCTTC
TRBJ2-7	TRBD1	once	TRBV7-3	CASNVQGGSYEQYF	TGTGCCAGTAACGTACAGGGGGGCTCCTACGAGCAGTACTTC
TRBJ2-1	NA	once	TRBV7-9	CANSSGTGIGEQFF	TGTGCCAACAGCTCCGGGACGGGGATCGGAGAGCAGTTCTTC
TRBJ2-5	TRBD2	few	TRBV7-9	CASSLDLAGSNQETQYF	TGTGCCAGCAGCTTAGATCTAGCGGGTTCAAACCAAGAGACCCAGTACTTC